Each of the 12 T cell receptor beta chains below was sequenced from the same sample in a study of blood T cell repertoires in COVID-19. Some clones are missing from TCRdb's copy, which holds only in-frame ones; the method was immunoSEQ multiplex PCR. This table holds about 74,000 clones, around four fifths found once. Sample: peripheral blood. The origin of the receptors is a man in his 70s with acute or convalescent COVID-19.

V is TRBV7-9 and J is TRBJ1-1, with 10 bases aligning to TRBD1. There are 15 residues in the CDR3. Germline V gives CDR1 SEHNR, CDR2 FQNEAQ (reference sequence). With V trimmed by 4 bases and J by 6 bases, 8 bases remained unmatched. The chain's CDR3 is CASSSRQGAFAEAFF. CDR3 sequence (DNA): TGTGCCAGCAGCTCGCGACAGGGGGCGTTCGCTGAAGCTTTCTTT.

This clone was counted only a few times. The rearrangement joins TRBV11-3 to TRBJ1-1, with D uncertain. Trimming stripped 2 bases from V and 7 bases from J, with 8 bases between. From germline, CDR1 is SGHNT and CDR2 YENEEA. The CDR3 contains 12 residues. The CDR3 loop reads CASSLRGGEAFF. In DNA, the CDR3 is TGTGCCAGCAGCTTACGGGGTGGTGAAGCTTTCTTT.

Of note for this clone: Other nucleotide sequences in the sample specify the same CDR3. CDR3 nucleotide sequence: TGCGCCAGCAGCTTAACTAACACCGGGGAGCTGTTTTTT. It translates to CASSLTNTGELFF. The chain has TRBV5-1 and TRBJ2-2; D gene uncertain. CDR1 is SGHRS and CDR2 is YFSETQ in the germline V gene. The length of the CDR3 is 13 residues. V lost 2 bases and J lost 2, with 4 bases in between.

The CDR3 DNA sequence: TGTGCCAGCAGCCCAGTCCTGTCAGATACGCAGTATTTT. It specifies CASSPVLSDTQYF. V is TRBV7-2 and J is TRBJ2-3, with D hard to call. Trimming pared 5 bases from V and 4 bases from J, leaving 10 bases between. Looked up from germline, CDR1 is SGHTA and CDR2 is FQGNSA. CDR3 length equals 13 residues. The variable domain in full, with the rest retrieved from reference TRBV7-2 and TRBJ2-3, is GAGVSQSPSNKVTEKGKDVELRCDPISGHTALYWYRQSLGQGLEFLIYFQGNSAPDKSGLPSDRFSAERTGGSVSTLTIQRTQQEDSAVYLCASSPVLSDTQYFGPGTRLTVL.

V is TRBV6-5 and J is TRBJ1-6; D is possibly TRBD1 (5 bases). The CDR3 spans 14 residues. CDR1 and CDR2 from the germline V gene are MNHEY and SVGAGI. Trimming shortened V by 6 bases and J by 6 bases, and 12 bases separated the two germline ends. The CDR3 DNA reads as TGTGCCAGCAGGTTCGTGCAGGGTAATTCACCCCTCCACTTT. Its translation is CASRFVQGNSPLHF.

V gene TRBV6-1 combines with J gene TRBJ1-5; weak D call: TRBD1 (5 bases). The V gene lost 3 bases and the J gene lost 6 bases, with 12 bases spanning the gap. CDR3 length: 14 amino acids. Germline CDR1 MNHNS, CDR2 SASEGT. CDR3 sequence reads: CASSEWGRRQPQHF. CDR3 sequence (DNA): TGTGCCAGCAGTGAGTGGGGGAGGCGTCAGCCCCAGCATTTT.

This clone was counted only a few times. The chain couples TRBV5-1 to TRBJ2-5, with TRBD1 matching 8 bases. The length of the CDR3 is 14 residues. J was trimmed by 5 bases and V by 4 bases; bases with no gene match: 7. CDR1 is SGHRS, CDR2 YFSETQ, per germline. CDR3 region: CASSVQGADETQYF. CDR3 bases: TGCGCCAGCAGCGTCCAGGGGGCAGATGAGACCCAGTACTTC.

The chain joins TRBV18 to TRBJ2-7; 13 bases line up with TRBD2. Germline values: CDR1 KGHSH, CDR2 LQKENI. CDR3 length: 19 residues. The V segment lost 3 bases and the J segment 2 bases; nucleotides outside the gene matches: 13. The CDR3 region has the DNA TGTGCCAGCTCACCGGCTCGGACTAGCGGGAGAGGGGGGACCTACGAGCAGTACTTC. Translating gives CASSPARTSGRGGTYEQYF.

The J gene is TRBJ2-2, the V gene TRBV10-1; possible D gene TRBD2, 5 bases. This CDR3 is 15 amino acids long. Germline V gives CDR1 WNHNN, CDR2 SYGVQD (reference sequence). The ends were cut back, 8 bases at V and 0 bases at J, with 13 bases in the middle. CDR3 DNA sequence: TGCGCCAGCGCCTGGCCGGGAACGAACACCGGGGAGCTGTTTTTT. The encoded protein is CASAWPGTNTGELFF.

CDR3 in amino acids: CATSDPWTGTYTF. CDR3 in DNA: TGTGCCACCAGTGATCCTTGGACAGGCACCTACACCTTC. The J gene is TRBJ1-2, the V gene TRBV24-1, with 7 bases fitting TRBD1. Germline V CDR1 and CDR2: KGHDR, SFDVKD. V gave up 3 bases and J gave up 10 bases; unmatched junction bases: 7. The CDR3 consists of 13 residues.

This clone was picked up a small number of times. The V and J genes are TRBV7-2 and TRBJ2-7; 10 bases are a match to TRBD1. The germline V gene has CDR1 SGHTA and CDR2 FQGNSA. With 4 bases clipped from V and 2 bases from J, the junction kept 5 bases outside the gene matches. The CDR3 sequence is 15 residues long. The CDR3 bases are TGTGCCAGCAGCTCGGGACAGGGGCGTACCTACGAGCAGTACTTC. Translation gives CASSSGQGRTYEQYF.

The rearrangement links TRBV20-1 to TRBJ2-5; D might be TRBD2 (5 bases). The germline V and J ends were trimmed by 3 bases and 5 bases, with 10 bases remaining between them. Per the germline V gene, CDR1 is DFQATT and CDR2 is SNEGSKA (reference sequence). The CDR3 is made up of 12 amino acids. The CDR3 DNA reads as TGCAGTGCTAGTTCGGGGTTGGAGACCCAGTACTTC. Protein: CSASSGLETQYF.